This passage covers 17 T cell receptor beta chains from one sample sequenced in a study of Graves' ophthalmopathy and Graves' hyperthyroidism. CDR3 regions of TCR beta were amplified from RNA transcripts. Scientists carried out first-round RT-PCR using HTBI primers and then a second-round multiplex PCR. TCRdb independently ran MiXCR on the multiplex PCR reads; one entry per CDR3 protein. The table lists about 220,000 distinct CDR3 sequences, roughly a fifth of them singletons. The source material was peripheral blood. All receptors derive from a woman in her fifties or sixties with Graves' ophthalmopathy.

The rearrangement links TRBV18 to TRBJ1-1; D possibly corresponds to TRBD1 (6 bases). Germline lookup yields CDR1 KGHSH and CDR2 LQKENI. There are 15 residues in the CDR3. Trimming left V 3 bases short and J 6 bases short, with 17 bases between. CDR3 nucleotide sequence: TGTGCCAGCTCACCCGTTGGGATGGGGGCATCTGAAGCTTTCTTT. It codes for CASSPVGMGASEAFF.

This clonotype was seen more than once but under ten times. The rearrangement links TRBV9 to TRBJ2-4; D might be TRBD2 (6 bases). Germline CDR1 is SGDLS and CDR2 is YYNGEE. Trimming took 0 bases from V and 9 from J, leaving 16 bases between them. The CDR3 has 15 residues. CDR3 amino acids: CASSVDWVPGSIQYF. DNA of the CDR3: TGTGCCAGCAGCGTAGATTGGGTCCCCGGGAGCATTCAGTACTTC. The variable domain in full, completed from reference TRBV9 and TRBJ2-4, reads DSGVTQTPKHLITATGQRVTLRCSPRSGDLSVYWYQQSLDQGLQFLIQYYNGEERAKGNILERFSAQQFPDLHSELNLSSLELGDSALYFCASSVDWVPGSIQYFGAGTRLSVL.

This clonotype was detected only a few times. The V gene is TRBV10-3, the J gene TRBJ2-7; D may be TRBD1 (6 bases). In germline, CDR1 is ENHRY, CDR2 SYGVKD. V lost 3 bases, J lost 6 bases, and 15 bases lay in between. There are 14 residues in the CDR3. Here the CDR3 DNA reads TGTGCCATCAGTGACTCGGACAGAGGATCCGAGCAGTACTTC. Its protein product is CAISDSDRGSEQYF.

The CDR3 spells CASSSPPGGEAFF. CDR3 nucleotide sequence: TGTGCCAGCAGTTCGCCGCCGGGAGGGGAAGCTTTCTTT. The V and J genes are TRBV7-8 and TRBJ1-1; D gene unclear. CDR3 size: 13 residues. Germline CDR1 SGHVS, CDR2 FQNEAQ. V lost 6 bases, J lost 8 bases, and 16 bases lay in between.

This clonotype was recorded once. V is TRBV6-1 and J is TRBJ1-5; TRBD1 aligns across 7 bases. CDR3 length: 14 amino acids. The V gene end was trimmed by 7 bases and the J gene end by 6 bases; junction bases not matched to a gene: 9. Germline loops: CDR1 MNHNS, CDR2 SASEGT. The CDR3 DNA reads TGTGCCAGCACCCCAGGGGGGACCGGTCAGCCCCAGCATTTT. It codes for CASTPGGTGQPQHF.

This clonotype was detected ten times or more. This sequence joins TRBV12-3 or TRBV12-4 and TRBJ1-1; 7 bases fit TRBD1. CDR3 length: 15 residues. The trim removed 4 bases at V and 1 base at J, leaving 6 bases unmatched. The CDR3 here is CASSWGAGGNTEAFF. CDR3 in DNA: TGTGCCAGCAGTTGGGGGGCAGGGGGGAACACTGAAGCTTTCTTT.

This clonotype was seen at least ten times. The CDR3 region is CASSRTGAYNSPLHF. The CDR3 DNA reads TGTGCCAGCTCACGGACAGGCGCCTATAATTCACCCCTCCACTTT. This chain uses TRBV18 with TRBJ1-6; 7 bases fit TRBD1. Germline V gene sequence: CDR1 KGHSH, CDR2 LQKENI. The CDR3 totals 15 residues. Trimming at V came to 4 bases and at J to 2 bases, leaving 2 bases not matched to a gene.

This clonotype was recorded at least ten times. V is TRBV2 and J is TRBJ1-1, with D unclear. There are 11 residues in the CDR3. Germline assignment: CDR1 SNHLY and CDR2 FYNNEI. V was clipped by 7 bases and J by 3 bases, with 6 bases between them. In DNA, the CDR3 is TGTGCCAGCAAGGGTTACACTGAAGCTTTCTTT. Its translation is CASKGYTEAFF.

The V call is TRBV18, the J call TRBJ1-5; 10 bases map to TRBD1. Per germline, CDR1 KGHSH and CDR2 LQKENI. This CDR3 is built from 14 residues. After removal of 6 bases from V and 9 bases from J, the junction contained 8 bases not matched to a gene. CDR3 DNA: TGTGCCAGCTCGGGGGACAGGGGCCTTCGGCCCCAGCATTTT. Translated: CASSGDRGLRPQHF.

The V and J genes are TRBV20-1 and TRBJ2-5; TRBD1 matches at 7 bases. Trimming removed 5 bases from V and 5 bases from J; junction bases left unmatched: 11. This CDR3 has 14 amino acids. Germline assignment: CDR1 DFQATT and CDR2 SNEGSKA (reference sequence). The CDR3 loop is CSARRTGPRETQYF. In nucleotides, the CDR3 is TGCAGTGCTCGTAGGACAGGTCCCAGGGAGACCCAGTACTTC.

This clonotype has at least ten counts. The chain recombines TRBV29-1 with TRBJ1-2, with D maybe TRBD1 (6 bases). The V gene's germline CDR1 is SQVTM and CDR2 ANQGSEA. V lost 3 bases, J lost 4 bases, and 9 bases lay in between. The CDR3 covers 12 residues. CDR3 sequence: CSVDWGAYGYTF. The CDR3 DNA reads as TGCAGCGTTGACTGGGGGGCCTATGGCTACACCTTC.

This clonotype was seen repeatedly, ten times or more. V is TRBV30 and J is TRBJ2-5; no clear D. V was pared by 7 bases and J by 5 bases, with 8 bases between. Germline values: CDR1 GTSNPN, CDR2 SVGIG (reference sequence). This CDR3 comprises 10 residues. CDR3 in amino acids: CAYGRETQYF. DNA for the CDR3: TGTGCCTATGGTAGGGAGACCCAGTACTTC.

Ten or more counts support this clonotype. The gene calls are TRBV6-5 and TRBJ2-7; 7 bases are shared with TRBD2. Trimming took 0 bases from V and 0 from J; bases not matched to a gene: 2. Germline values: CDR1 MNHEY, CDR2 SVGAGI. The CDR3 has 15 amino acids. CDR3 DNA sequence: TGTGCCAGCAGTTACTCGGCTAGCGGCTCCTACGAGCAGTACTTC. This codes for CASSYSASGSYEQYF.

The sample holds many counts of this clonotype. The chain combines TRBV11-2 with TRBJ1-2; possible D gene TRBD1, 6 bases. The CDR3 has 14 residues. Trimming took 2 bases from V and 7 from J, leaving 14 bases between them. CDR1 and CDR2 (germline): SGHAT, FQNNGV. The CDR3 is CASSLTNRVSGYTF. CDR3 in DNA: TGTGCCAGCAGCTTAACCAACAGGGTCTCTGGCTACACCTTC.

This clonotype has at least ten counts. This chain links TRBV6-1 with TRBJ1-2; perhaps TRBD1 as D (6 bases). This CDR3 spans 12 amino acids. CDR1 and CDR2 (germline): MNHNS, SASEGT. Trimming pared 2 bases from V and 7 bases from J, leaving 8 bases between. The CDR3 DNA is TGTGCCAGCAGTGAACCAGGGGTTGGCTACACCTTC. This sequence encodes CASSEPGVGYTF.

This clonotype was observed many times. The chain couples TRBV11-1 to TRBJ1-1; TRBD1 matches 9 bases. Per the germline V gene, CDR1 is SGHAT and CDR2 is FQDESV (reference sequence). The J segment lost 4 bases and the V segment lost 1 base, leaving 10 bases of the junction unmatched. The CDR3 consists of 17 residues. CDR3 amino acids: CASSLDPDRGPITEAFF. The CDR3 nucleotides read TGTGCCAGCAGCTTAGATCCGGACAGGGGCCCCATCACTGAAGCTTTCTTT.

This clonotype was observed many times. This chain uses TRBV12-5 with TRBJ1-5; D not certain. Germline-derived CDR1 and CDR2 are LGHNT and FRNRAP. The ends were cut back, 5 bases at V and 3 bases at J, with 8 bases in the middle. This CDR3 spans 13 amino acids. The CDR3 region is CASGHGPNQPQHF. The CDR3 DNA follows: TGTGCTAGTGGTCACGGGCCCAATCAGCCCCAGCATTTT.